The clone carrying this T cell receptor beta chain was detected many times. Antigen: not known. The junction had 11 bases not matched to a gene; V was cut back by 5 bases and J by 10 bases. The CDR3 has 14 amino acids. In germline, CDR1 is LGHNA, CDR2 YSLEER. The data originate from a study of T cells after yellow fever vaccination. Study-level information: With SMART-Seq v4 Ultra Low Input, the fractions containing low cell numbers were prepared.

5'RACE template switching added a universal primer site and UMIs to TCR cDNA. Via MiXCR, TCRdb re-called the 5' RACE reads, giving one row per CDR3 protein. Here the sample spans some 350,000 distinct CDR3 sequences, around 3.9% being singletons. Study-level points and caveats: Although most clonotypes did not, a small share appeared in both CD4 and CD8 compartments. Most primary-vaccination clones recurred post-booster (approximately 95% CD4, 88% CD8).

This sequence originates from a man younger than 35 who received the YFV17D yellow fever vaccine. This chain uses TRBV4-3 with TRBJ2-3; 8 bases are a match to TRBD2. The sequences come from PBMCs, collected 5 days after the yellow fever booster vaccination. CDR3 loop: CASSSSGLGGSQYF. The DNA for the CDR3 is TGCGCCAGCAGCTCTTCGGGACTAGGCGGCTCGCAGTATTTT.